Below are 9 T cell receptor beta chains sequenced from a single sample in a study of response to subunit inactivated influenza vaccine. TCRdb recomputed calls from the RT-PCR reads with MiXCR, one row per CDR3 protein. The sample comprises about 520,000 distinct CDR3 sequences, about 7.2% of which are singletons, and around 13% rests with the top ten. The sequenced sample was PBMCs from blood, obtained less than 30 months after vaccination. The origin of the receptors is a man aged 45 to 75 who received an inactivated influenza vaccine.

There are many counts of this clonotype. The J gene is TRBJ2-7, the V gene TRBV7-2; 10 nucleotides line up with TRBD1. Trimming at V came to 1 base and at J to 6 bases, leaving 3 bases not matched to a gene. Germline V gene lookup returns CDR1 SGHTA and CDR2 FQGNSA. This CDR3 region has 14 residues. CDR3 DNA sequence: TGTGCCAGCAGCTTAGTGGACAGGGGGGGCGAGCAGTACTTC. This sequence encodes CASSLVDRGGEQYF.

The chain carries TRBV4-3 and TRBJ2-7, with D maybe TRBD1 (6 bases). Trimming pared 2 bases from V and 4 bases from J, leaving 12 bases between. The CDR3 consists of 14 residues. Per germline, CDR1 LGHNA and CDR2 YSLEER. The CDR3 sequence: CASSQFQGLYEQYF. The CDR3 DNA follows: TGCGCCAGCAGCCAATTTCAGGGGCTGTACGAGCAGTACTTC.

The CDR3 nucleotides read TGTGCCATTGGGACTAACTACGAGCAGTACTTC. Its translation: CAIGTNYEQYF. The V gene is TRBV10-3, the J gene TRBJ2-7; 7 bases line up with TRBD2. Per the germline V gene, CDR1 is ENHRY and CDR2 is SYGVKD. The length of the CDR3 is 11 residues. V lost 9 bases to trimming and J lost 3 bases; unmatched junction nucleotides: 2.

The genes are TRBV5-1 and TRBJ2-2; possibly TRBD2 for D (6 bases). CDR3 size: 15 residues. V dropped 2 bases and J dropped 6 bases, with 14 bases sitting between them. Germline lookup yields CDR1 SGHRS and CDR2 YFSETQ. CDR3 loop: CASSFISSVAGELFF. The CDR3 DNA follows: TGCGCCAGCAGCTTCATCTCTAGCGTAGCCGGGGAGCTGTTTTTT. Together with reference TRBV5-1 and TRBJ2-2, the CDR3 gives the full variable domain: KAGVTQTPRYLIKTRGQQVTLSCSPISGHRSVSWYQQTPGQGLQFLFEYFSETQRNKGNFPGRFSGRQFSNSRSEMNVSTLELGDSALYLCASSFISSVAGELFFGEGSRLTVL.

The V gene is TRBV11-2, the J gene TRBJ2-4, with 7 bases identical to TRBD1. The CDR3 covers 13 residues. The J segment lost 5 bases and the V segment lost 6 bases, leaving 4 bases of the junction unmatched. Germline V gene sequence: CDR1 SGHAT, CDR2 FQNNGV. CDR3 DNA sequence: TGTGCCAGCAGTCCCGGGACAGAAAACATTCAGTACTTC. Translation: CASSPGTENIQYF.

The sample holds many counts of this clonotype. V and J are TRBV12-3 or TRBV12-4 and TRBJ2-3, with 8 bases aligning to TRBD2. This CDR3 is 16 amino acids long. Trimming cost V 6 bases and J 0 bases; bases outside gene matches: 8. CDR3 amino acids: CASSPRLAPSTDTQYF. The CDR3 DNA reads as TGTGCCAGCAGCCCCAGACTAGCGCCGAGCACAGATACGCAGTATTTT.

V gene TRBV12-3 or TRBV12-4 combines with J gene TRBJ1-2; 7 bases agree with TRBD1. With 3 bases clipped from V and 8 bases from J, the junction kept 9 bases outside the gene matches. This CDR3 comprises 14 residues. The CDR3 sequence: CASSLSGGKRGYTF. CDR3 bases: TGTGCCAGCAGTTTGTCAGGGGGGAAGAGGGGCTACACCTTC.

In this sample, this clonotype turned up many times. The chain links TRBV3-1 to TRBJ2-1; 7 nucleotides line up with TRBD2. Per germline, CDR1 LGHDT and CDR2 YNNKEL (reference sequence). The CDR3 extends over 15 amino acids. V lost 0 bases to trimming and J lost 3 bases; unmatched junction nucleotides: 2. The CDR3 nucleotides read TGTGCCAGCAGCCAAGAATGGACTAGCTACAATGAGCAGTTCTTC. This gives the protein CASSQEWTSYNEQFF.

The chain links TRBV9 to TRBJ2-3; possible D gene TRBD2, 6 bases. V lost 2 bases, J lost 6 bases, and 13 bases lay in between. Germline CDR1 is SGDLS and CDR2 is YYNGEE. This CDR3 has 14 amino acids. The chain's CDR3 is CASSVPGAGDTQYF. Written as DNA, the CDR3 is TGTGCCAGCAGCGTTCCCGGGGCGGGGGATACGCAGTATTTT.